Listed here are 31 T cell receptor beta chains from one sample, sequenced in a study of control samples from healthy donors and cancer patients. Clones were read by immunoSEQ multiplex PCR, and TCRdb kept only the in-frame ones, dropping some. Of 110,000 to 150,000 clones listed, approximately 94% are singletons. The sequenced sample was blood. Source of these receptors: a man aged 40-50 years in good health.

V is TRBV4-3 and J is TRBJ2-2, with D possibly being TRBD1 (5 bases). The CDR3 runs to 14 residues. The V gene lost 0 bases and the J gene lost 7 bases, with 9 bases spanning the gap. Germline V lookup: CDR1 LGHNA, CDR2 YSLEER. The CDR3 is CASSQEGQGGELFF. CDR3 nucleotide sequence: TGCGCCAGCAGCCAAGAGGGTCAGGGCGGGGAGCTGTTTTTT.

The CDR3: CASSGSGAPQETQYF. The CDR3 nucleotides read TGTGCCAGCTCAGGTAGCGGGGCCCCGCAAGAGACCCAGTACTTC. V is TRBV9 and J is TRBJ2-5, with 8 bases that match TRBD2. V trimming: 7 bases; J trimming: 2 bases; junction bases outside the gene matches: 10. The CDR3 loop spans 15 amino acids. CDR1 is SGDLS and CDR2 is YYNGEE in the germline V gene.

The chain has TRBV27 and TRBJ2-3; TRBD2 matches at 7 bases. V lost 10 bases, J lost 4 bases, and 8 bases stayed unmatched. There are 13 residues in the CDR3. Germline V gene sequence: CDR1 MNHEY, CDR2 SMNVEV (reference sequence). CDR3 DNA sequence: TGTGCCACCCAGGGAGGGGCGGCAGATACGCAGTATTTT. It codes for CATQGGAADTQYF.

The CDR3 nucleotides are TGTGCCAGCAGCTTACTACATGACTCTGGAAACACCATATATTTT. This translates into CASSLLHDSGNTIYF. V usage is TRBV5-4 and J usage is TRBJ1-3; D is unclear. The CDR3 covers 15 residues. CDR1 is SGHNT and CDR2 is YYREEE in the germline V gene (reference sequence). Deletions cut 2 bases from V and 0 bases from J, with 9 bases between.

The genes are TRBV3-1 (or the pseudogene TRBV3-2) and TRBJ2-2; D ambiguous. CDR1 LGHDT and CDR2 YNNKEL come from the germline V gene (reference sequence). V was pared by 9 bases and J by 3 bases, with 17 bases between. This CDR3 comprises 15 residues. The CDR3: CASLLSDRYTGELFF. The DNA of the CDR3 is TGTGCCAGTCTCCTGTCGGACCGCTACACCGGGGAGCTGTTTTTT.

This chain uses TRBV5-1 with TRBJ2-5, with 14 positions matching TRBD2. This CDR3 spans 15 amino acids. The V gene's germline CDR1 is SGHRS and CDR2 YFSETQ. The V and J ends lost 4 bases and 5 bases, in that order; junction bases with no gene match: 4. This chain's CDR3 is CASSRGLAGVETQYF. The CDR3 DNA is TGCGCCAGCAGCCGGGGACTAGCGGGGGTGGAGACCCAGTACTTC.

This chain uses TRBV29-1 with TRBJ2-3, with D possibly TRBD1 on 5 matching bases. V shed 3 bases and J shed 1 base, with 8 bases lying between them. This CDR3 has 13 residues. Germline values: CDR1 SQVTM, CDR2 ANQGSEA. The CDR3 loop is CSVDRAGTDTQYF. As DNA, the CDR3 is TGCAGCGTTGACAGGGCTGGCACAGATACGCAGTATTTT.

The J gene is TRBJ2-7, the V gene TRBV10-3; D is ambiguous. Germline assignment: CDR1 ENHRY and CDR2 SYGVKD. The CDR3 has 11 amino acids. Trimming removed 10 bases at V and 2 bases at J, with 9 bases between. Here the CDR3 reads CATSQAYEQYF. CDR3 nucleotide sequence: TGTGCCACGTCCCAAGCCTACGAGCAGTACTTC.

This sequence joins TRBV6-5 and TRBJ1-5, with D tentatively TRBD1 (5 bases). The germline V gene has CDR1 MNHEY and CDR2 SVGAGI. V dropped 6 bases and J dropped 1 base, with 13 bases sitting between them. The length of the CDR3 is 15 residues. CDR3 nucleotide sequence: TGTGCCAGCAGGAGGGACCGAGGGAGCAATCAGCCCCAGCATTTT. This gives the protein CASRRDRGSNQPQHF.

The genes are TRBV6-1 and TRBJ1-2, with TRBD1 as a possible D gene (6 bases). The CDR3 covers 12 residues. V gave up 5 bases and J gave up 10 bases, with 14 bases separating them. The germline gives CDR1 MNHNS, CDR2 SASEGT. The CDR3 here is CASSPEGGTYTF. CDR3 nucleotides: TGTGCCAGCAGTCCCGAGGGGGGAACCTACACCTTC.

V gene TRBV27 combines with J gene TRBJ1-2; D is ambiguous. The CDR3 consists of 13 residues. V was clipped by 5 bases and J by 6 bases, with 13 bases between them. Germline CDR1 is MNHEY and CDR2 is SMNVEV (reference sequence). DNA of the CDR3: TGTGCCAGCAGTCCCCGGGGTTTCGATGGCTACACCTTC. Translation: CASSPRGFDGYTF.

V gene TRBV24-1 combines with J gene TRBJ2-7, with D tentatively TRBD1 or TRBD2 (6 bases each). Germline CDR1 is KGHDR and CDR2 is SFDVKD. Trimming pared 3 bases from V and 5 bases from J, leaving 10 bases between. CDR3 length equals 13 residues. CDR3 in DNA: TGTGCCACCAGTGATGGGGGGCTCGACGAGCAGTACTTC. Amino acid sequence: CATSDGGLDEQYF.

The V gene is TRBV30, the J gene TRBJ2-7; 8 bases map to TRBD1. V was pared by 7 bases and J by 3 bases, with 2 bases of the junction left unmatched. Germline values: CDR1 GTSNPN, CDR2 SVGIG (reference sequence). CDR3 size: 11 residues. Here the CDR3 DNA reads TGTGCCTCCAGGGGGCACTACGAGCAGTACTTC. Its protein product is CASRGHYEQYF. Full variable domain (remainder filled in from reference TRBV30 and TRBJ2-7): SQTIHQWPATLVQPVGSPLSLECTVEGTSNPNLYWYRQAAGRGLQLLFYSVGIGQISSEVPQNLSASRPQDRQFILSSKKLLLSDSGFYLCASRGHYEQYFGPGTRLTVT.

The chain links TRBV6-4 to TRBJ1-5; D call uncertain. This CDR3 is 13 amino acids long. Per germline, CDR1 MRHNA and CDR2 SNTAGT. V was trimmed by 1 base and J by 6 bases, leaving 7 bases between them. The CDR3 reads CASSDYPGQPQHF. As DNA, the CDR3 is TGTGCCAGCAGTGACTACCCAGGTCAGCCCCAGCATTTT.

V and J are TRBV7-9 and TRBJ2-7; 7 nucleotides line up with TRBD1. The CDR3 runs to 14 residues. Germline trimming cut 5 bases from V and 4 bases from J; bases unmatched to any gene: 8. Germline V gives CDR1 SEHNR, CDR2 FQNEAQ (reference sequence). The CDR3 DNA reads as TGTGCCAGCAGCCACGGGGACAGAGAGTACGAGCAGTACTTC. It encodes CASSHGDREYEQYF.

The chain couples TRBV5-1 to TRBJ2-2; TRBD1 agrees at 7 bases. The V gene's germline CDR1 is SGHRS and CDR2 YFSETQ. The ends lost 2 bases at V and 3 bases at J; junction bases unmatched: 1. The length of the CDR3 is 14 residues. The CDR3 reads CASSLGQDTGELFF. DNA for the CDR3: TGCGCCAGCAGCTTAGGACAGGACACCGGGGAGCTGTTTTTT.

The rearrangement uses TRBV6-6 and TRBJ2-7; D is perhaps TRBD1 (5 bases). The CDR3 contains 16 residues. The germline CDR1 and CDR2 sequences are MNHNY and SVGAGI (reference sequence). V was pared by 4 bases and J by 3 bases, with 19 bases between. The DNA of the CDR3 is TGTGCCAGCAGTTCCCTCAATTCGGACAACCTCTACGAGCAGTACTTC. Its translation: CASSSLNSDNLYEQYF.

The J gene is TRBJ2-1, the V gene TRBV5-5, with D hard to call. The germline CDR1 and CDR2 sequences are SGHKS and YYEKEE (reference sequence). The CDR3 spans 10 residues. The V end lost 6 bases, the J end lost 6 bases, and 4 bases lay between the germline ends. CDR3 protein: CASTSNEQFF. In DNA, the CDR3 is TGTGCCAGCACTAGCAATGAGCAGTTCTTC.

The V gene is TRBV3-1 (or the pseudogene TRBV3-2), the J gene TRBJ2-3; no definite D call. The CDR3 loop spans 14 amino acids. V was clipped by 2 bases and J by 5 bases, with 11 bases between them. Germline-derived CDR1 and CDR2 are LGHDT and YNNKEL (reference sequence). The CDR3 DNA follows: TGTGCCAGCAGCCAACAACCCCAAGGAGATACGCAGTATTTT. Amino acids: CASSQQPQGDTQYF.

The rearrangement uses TRBV5-4 and TRBJ1-2, with 7 positions matching TRBD1. The CDR3 consists of 14 residues. The trim removed 3 bases at V and 5 bases at J, leaving 7 bases unmatched. Germline V CDR1 and CDR2: SGHNT, YYREEE (reference sequence). The CDR3 DNA sequence: TGTGCCAGCAGCTGGGGACAGAGAAGGTATGGCTACACCTTC. It yields the protein CASSWGQRRYGYTF.

This chain links TRBV29-1 with TRBJ2-7; tentatively, D is TRBD1 or TRBD2 (5 bases each). Trimming stripped 2 bases from V and 8 bases from J, with 10 bases between. CDR1 is SQVTM and CDR2 is ANQGSEA in the germline V gene. This CDR3 contains 11 residues. The CDR3 sequence is CSVERGPQQYF. The CDR3 DNA reads TGCAGCGTTGAAAGGGGACCTCAGCAGTACTTC.

The chain has TRBV2 and TRBJ1-2, with D hard to call. CDR1 and CDR2 from the germline V gene are SNHLY and FYNNEI. V lost 8 bases, J lost 5 bases, and 9 bases lay in between. The CDR3 totals 11 residues. DNA of the CDR3: TGTGCCAGCGGGAGGGAATATGGCTACACCTTC. The encoded protein is CASGREYGYTF.

CDR3 protein: CASRTLIGNTIYF. The CDR3 DNA follows: TGTGCCAGCAGGACTTTGATAGGAAACACCATATATTTT. The chain couples TRBV6-5 to TRBJ1-3; D ambiguous. CDR1 MNHEY and CDR2 SVGAGI come from the germline V gene. V shed 6 bases and J shed 4 bases, with 10 bases lying between them. CDR3 length: 13 amino acids.

This chain links TRBV19 with TRBJ2-7; 8 positions match TRBD1. The J segment lost 2 bases and the V segment lost 6 bases, leaving 9 bases of the junction unmatched. The CDR3 contains 15 residues. Germline values: CDR1 LNHDA, CDR2 SQIVND (reference sequence). CDR3 loop: CASSKDRESPYEQYF. The CDR3, as DNA: TGTGCCAGTAGCAAGGACAGGGAATCCCCCTACGAGCAGTACTTC.

The chain is built from TRBV10-1 and TRBJ2-3, with 8 positions matching TRBD2. Germline lookup yields CDR1 WNHNN and CDR2 SYGVQD (reference sequence). The CDR3 covers 15 residues. V shed 2 bases and J 4 bases; nucleotides not matched to a gene: 5. The CDR3 spells CASSEAGGSADTQYF. The DNA of the CDR3 is TGCGCCAGCAGTGAGGCGGGAGGAAGCGCAGATACGCAGTATTTT.

The rearrangement links TRBV15 to TRBJ1-2, with D uncertain. V was cut by 0 bases and J by 0 bases, with 11 bases left in between. The CDR3 extends over 16 amino acids. The germline V gene encodes CDR1 LNHNV and CDR2 YYDKDF (reference sequence). The CDR3 is CATSRDKVQANYGYTF. The CDR3 DNA sequence: TGTGCCACCAGCAGAGATAAAGTGCAGGCTAACTATGGCTACACCTTC.

The CDR3 DNA reads TGCAGCGTATCGACTAGCCTATTCACCCAAGAGACCCAGTACTTC. Translating gives CSVSTSLFTQETQYF. The V and J genes are TRBV29-1 and TRBJ2-5; 7 bases agree with TRBD2. This CDR3 has 15 residues. CDR1 SQVTM and CDR2 ANQGSEA come from the germline V gene. With V trimmed by 6 bases and J by 1 base, 11 bases remained unmatched.

The chain is built from TRBV24-1 and TRBJ2-7; maybe TRBD2 (5 bases). Trimming removed 5 bases from V and 2 bases from J, with 15 bases in between. CDR3 length: 15 residues. In germline, CDR1 is KGHDR, CDR2 SFDVKD. The CDR3 DNA reads as TGTGCCACCAGTGGAAATGACCCGGAGGCCTACGAGCAGTACTTC. Translated, it gives CATSGNDPEAYEQYF.

The chain is built from TRBV13 and TRBJ2-7; 15 bases line up with TRBD2. After removal of 4 bases from V and 4 bases from J, the junction contained 2 bases not matched to a gene. CDR3 length: 15 residues. Germline V CDR1 and CDR2: PRHDT, FYEKMQ (reference sequence). The CDR3 coding sequence is TGTGCCAGCAGCTCAGGGACTAGCGGGAGGTACGAGCAGTACTTC. It specifies CASSSGTSGRYEQYF.

The CDR3 coding sequence is TGTGCCTGGAGGGAAATTGGGACAGGGAACAATCAGCCCCAGCATTTT. This codes for CAWREIGTGNNQPQHF. The V and J genes are TRBV30 and TRBJ1-5; TRBD1 aligns across 9 bases. Trimming at V came to 3 bases and at J to 3 bases, leaving 9 bases not matched to a gene. In germline, CDR1 is GTSNPN, CDR2 SVGIG (reference sequence). CDR3 length equals 16 residues.

In regard to this clone: A much bigger clone sits one base away, suggesting this may be a read error. The chain joins TRBV6-2 or TRBV6-3 to TRBJ2-6; tentative D call: TRBD1 (6 bases). The CDR3 loop spans 15 amino acids. Germline V CDR1 and CDR2: MNHEY, SVGEGT. CDR3 nucleotides: TGTGCCAGCAGTTGGGACAACTCTGGGGCCGACGTCCTGACTTTC. Its translation: CASSWDNSGADVLTF.